This T cell receptor (beta chain) comes out of a study of CD4+ T cells in melanoma. The CDR3 is 13 residues long. V was clipped by 0 bases and J by 4 bases, with 5 bases between them. CDR1 and CDR2 (germline): SGHRS, YFSETQ. Regarding this clone: Its antigen is as yet unknown.

Study findings and constraints: A reported correlation linked neoantigen-specific CD4+ T cells to CD8+, macrophage and B cell function.

TCRdb's copy holds only in-frame clones and misses some; the assay was immunoSEQ multiplex PCR. The sample has about 11,000 clones, approximately 68% seen once. This chain joins TRBV5-1 and TRBJ1-5; no clear D. The receptor was isolated from a human donor with melanoma. Source material: cells from a culture (not recorded whether cultured in vitro). CDR3 nucleotides: TGCGCCAGCAGCTTGGACGGAAATCAGCCCCAGCATTTT. This encodes CASSLDGNQPQHF.